This T cell receptor (beta chain) was captured by sequencing in a study of blood T cell repertoires in COVID-19. Background on the study: The United States, Italy and Spain provided the acute and convalescent COVID-19 samples. Nucleic acid was either cDNA or gDNA, and it came from T cells, B-cell-depleted T cells, or PBMCs.

Original analysis: Estimated nucleated cell counts came from reference gene primer amplification. This table comes from immunoSEQ multiplex PCR, and its TCRdb copy is limited to in-frame clones, with some not included. V and J calls and clone size come straight from that table; D and trimming were deduced from the DNA. The sample has 130,000 to 150,000 clones; more than 80% are singletons. CDR1 is LGHDT, CDR2 YNNKEL, per germline (reference sequence). The CDR3 consists of 15 residues. V was clipped by 4 bases and J by 4 bases; unmatched bases: 6. Sequenced input: peripheral blood. This chain uses TRBV3-1 (or the pseudogene TRBV3-2) with TRBJ2-1; 8 nucleotides align to TRBD1. The clonotype originates from a human donor in a cohort sampled during active COVID-19. CDR3 loop: CASSLRQGPYNEQFF. The CDR3, as DNA: TGTGCCAGCAGCCTCAGACAGGGGCCATACAATGAGCAGTTCTTC.